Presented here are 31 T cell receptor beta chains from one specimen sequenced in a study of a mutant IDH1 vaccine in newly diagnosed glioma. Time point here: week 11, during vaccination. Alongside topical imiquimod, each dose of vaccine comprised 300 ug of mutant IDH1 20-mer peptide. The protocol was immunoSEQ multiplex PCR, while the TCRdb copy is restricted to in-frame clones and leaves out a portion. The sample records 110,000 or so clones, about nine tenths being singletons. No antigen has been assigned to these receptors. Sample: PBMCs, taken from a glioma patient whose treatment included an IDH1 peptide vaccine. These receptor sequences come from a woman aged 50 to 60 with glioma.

The CDR3 region is CASSSPGREGASGNTIYF. Written as DNA, the CDR3 is TGTGCCAGCAGCTCCCCCGGGAGGGAGGGGGCCTCTGGAAACACCATATATTTT. The chain recombines TRBV28 with TRBJ1-3; 7 positions agree with TRBD1. After removal of 6 bases from V and 0 bases from J, the junction contained 14 bases not matched to a gene. Per germline, CDR1 MDHEN and CDR2 SYDVKM. CDR3 length: 18 amino acids.

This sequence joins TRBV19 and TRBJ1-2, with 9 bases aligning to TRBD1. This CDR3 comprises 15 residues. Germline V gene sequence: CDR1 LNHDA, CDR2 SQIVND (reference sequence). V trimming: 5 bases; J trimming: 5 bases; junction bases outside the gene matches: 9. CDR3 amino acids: CASSPFPGTGYGYTF. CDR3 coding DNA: TGTGCCAGTAGTCCCTTTCCCGGGACAGGGTATGGCTACACCTTC.

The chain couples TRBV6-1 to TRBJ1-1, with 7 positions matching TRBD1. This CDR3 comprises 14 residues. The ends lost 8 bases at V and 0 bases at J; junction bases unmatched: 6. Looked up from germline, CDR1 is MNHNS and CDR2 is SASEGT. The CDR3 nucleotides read TGTGCCAGCCTACGGACAGGAATGAACACTGAAGCTTTCTTT. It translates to CASLRTGMNTEAFF.

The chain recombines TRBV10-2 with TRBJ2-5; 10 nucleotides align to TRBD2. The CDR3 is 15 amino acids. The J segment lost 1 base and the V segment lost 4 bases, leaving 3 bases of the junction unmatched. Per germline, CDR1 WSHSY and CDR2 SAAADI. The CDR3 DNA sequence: TGCGCCAGCAGTGGCAGCGGGAGGGCCCAAGAGACCCAGTACTTC. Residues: CASSGSGRAQETQYF.

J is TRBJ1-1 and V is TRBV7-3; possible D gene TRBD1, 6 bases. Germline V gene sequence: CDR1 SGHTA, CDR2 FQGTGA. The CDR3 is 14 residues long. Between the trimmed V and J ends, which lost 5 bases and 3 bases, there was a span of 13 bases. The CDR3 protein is CASSGGTGYTEAFF. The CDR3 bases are TGTGCCAGCAGCGGCGGTACAGGGTACACTGAAGCTTTCTTT.

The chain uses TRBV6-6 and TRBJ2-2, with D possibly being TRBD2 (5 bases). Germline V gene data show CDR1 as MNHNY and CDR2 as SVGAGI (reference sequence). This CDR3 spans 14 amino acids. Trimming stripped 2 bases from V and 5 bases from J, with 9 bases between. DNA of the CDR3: TGTGCCAGCAGTTACCTTGGGAGTACCGGGGAGCTGTTTTTT. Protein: CASSYLGSTGELFF.

The CDR3 spells CASSDPQMNTEAFF. DNA for the CDR3: TGTGCCAGCAGTGATCCACAAATGAACACTGAAGCTTTCTTT. This chain uses TRBV6-1 with TRBJ1-1; D is ambiguous. CDR3 size: 14 residues. V was clipped by 3 bases and J by 0 bases, with 8 bases between them. CDR1 is MNHNS and CDR2 is SASEGT in the germline V gene.

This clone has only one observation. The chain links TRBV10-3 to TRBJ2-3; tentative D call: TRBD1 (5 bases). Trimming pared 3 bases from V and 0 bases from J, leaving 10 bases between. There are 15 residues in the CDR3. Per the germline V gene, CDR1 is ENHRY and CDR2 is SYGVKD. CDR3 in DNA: TGTGCCATCAGTGATAATAGGGGCAGCACAGATACGCAGTATTTT. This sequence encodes CAISDNRGSTDTQYF.

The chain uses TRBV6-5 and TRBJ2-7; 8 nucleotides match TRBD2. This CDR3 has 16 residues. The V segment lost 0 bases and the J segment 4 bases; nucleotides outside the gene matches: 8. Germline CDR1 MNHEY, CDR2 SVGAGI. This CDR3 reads CASSYSAGVKGYEQYF. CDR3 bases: TGTGCCAGCAGTTACTCAGCGGGAGTTAAAGGGTACGAGCAGTACTTC.

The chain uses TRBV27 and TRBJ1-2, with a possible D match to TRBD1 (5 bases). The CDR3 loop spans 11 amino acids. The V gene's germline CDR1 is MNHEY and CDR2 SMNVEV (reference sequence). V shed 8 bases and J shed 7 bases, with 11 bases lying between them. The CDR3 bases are TGTGCCAGCGGAGACAGTCGTGGCTACACCTTC. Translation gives CASGDSRGYTF.

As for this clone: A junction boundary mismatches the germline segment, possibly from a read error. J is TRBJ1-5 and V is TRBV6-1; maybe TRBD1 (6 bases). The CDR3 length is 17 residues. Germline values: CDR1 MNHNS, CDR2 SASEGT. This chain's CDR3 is CAISDYYDRREYQPQHF. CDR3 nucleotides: TGTGCCATCAGTGATTACTATGACAGGAGAGAATATCAGCCCCAGCATTTT.

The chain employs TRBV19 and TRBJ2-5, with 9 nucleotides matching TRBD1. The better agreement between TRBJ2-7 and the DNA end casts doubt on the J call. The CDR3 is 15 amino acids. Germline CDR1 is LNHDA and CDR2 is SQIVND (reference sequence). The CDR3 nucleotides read TGTGCCAGTAGTCCTGGGACAGGGAGGTCCTACGAGCAGTACTTC. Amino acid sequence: CASSPGTGRSYEQYF.

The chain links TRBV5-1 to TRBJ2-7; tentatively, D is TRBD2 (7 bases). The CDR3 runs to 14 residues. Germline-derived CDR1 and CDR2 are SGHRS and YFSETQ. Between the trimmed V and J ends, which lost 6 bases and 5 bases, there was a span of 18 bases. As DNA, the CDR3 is TGCGCCAGCATGAGGAAGCTAGGGGGGGACGAGCAGTACTTC. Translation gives CASMRKLGGDEQYF.

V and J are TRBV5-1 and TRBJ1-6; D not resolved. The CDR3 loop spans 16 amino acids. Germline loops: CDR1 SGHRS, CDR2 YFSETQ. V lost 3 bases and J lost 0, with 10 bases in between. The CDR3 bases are TGCGCCAGCAGCTCAGACATGAGCTCCTATAATTCACCCCTCCACTTT. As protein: CASSSDMSSYNSPLHF.

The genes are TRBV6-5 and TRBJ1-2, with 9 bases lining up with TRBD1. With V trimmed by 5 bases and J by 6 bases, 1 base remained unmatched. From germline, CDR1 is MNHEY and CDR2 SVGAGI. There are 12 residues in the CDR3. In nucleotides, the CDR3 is TGTGCCAGCAGTGGACAGGGGAATGGCTACACCTTC. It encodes CASSGQGNGYTF.

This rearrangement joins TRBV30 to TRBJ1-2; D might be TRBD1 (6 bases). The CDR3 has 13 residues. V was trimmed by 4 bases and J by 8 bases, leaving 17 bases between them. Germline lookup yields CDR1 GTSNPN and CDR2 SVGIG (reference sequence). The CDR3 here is CAWNPTGSLGYTF. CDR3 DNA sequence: TGTGCCTGGAACCCAACAGGGTCCCTAGGCTACACCTTC. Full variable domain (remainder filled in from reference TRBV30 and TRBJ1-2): SQTIHQWPATLVQPVGSPLSLECTVEGTSNPNLYWYRQAAGRGLQLLFYSVGIGQISSEVPQNLSASRPQDRQFILSSKKLLLSDSGFYLCAWNPTGSLGYTFGSGTRLTVV.

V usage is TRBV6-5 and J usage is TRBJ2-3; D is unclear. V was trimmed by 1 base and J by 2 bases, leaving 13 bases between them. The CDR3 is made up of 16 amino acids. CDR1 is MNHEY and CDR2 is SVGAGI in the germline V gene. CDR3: CASSYLPIRSTDTQYF. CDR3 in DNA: TGTGCCAGCAGTTACTTGCCTATCAGATCCACAGATACGCAGTATTTT.

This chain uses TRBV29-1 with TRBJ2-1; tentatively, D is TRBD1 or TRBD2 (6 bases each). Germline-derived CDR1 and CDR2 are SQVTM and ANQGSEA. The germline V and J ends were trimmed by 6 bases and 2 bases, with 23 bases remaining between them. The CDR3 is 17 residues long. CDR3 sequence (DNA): TGCAGCGTGGAGGGAAGGGCCACAGGGCCTACCTACAATGAGCAGTTCTTC. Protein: CSVEGRATGPTYNEQFF.

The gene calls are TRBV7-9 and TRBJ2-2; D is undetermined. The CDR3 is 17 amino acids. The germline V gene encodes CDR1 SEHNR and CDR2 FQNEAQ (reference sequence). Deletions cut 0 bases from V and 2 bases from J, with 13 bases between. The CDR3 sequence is CASSLALGHPNTGELFF. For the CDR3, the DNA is TGTGCCAGCAGCTTAGCTCTAGGCCACCCCAACACCGGGGAGCTGTTTTTT.

The CDR3 protein is CASSLGQASYEQYF. In DNA form, the CDR3 reads TGTGCCAGCAGCTTAGGGCAGGCTTCCTACGAGCAGTACTTC. This sequence joins TRBV7-9 and TRBJ2-7; D not certain. The germline CDR1 and CDR2 sequences are SEHNR and FQNEAQ (reference sequence). V lost 1 base to trimming and J lost 1 base, with 8 bases between them. The CDR3 runs 14 residues.

CDR3 coding DNA: TGTGCCAGCAGTCTCCGAGGGGGCTATGGCTACACCTTC. Its protein product is CASSLRGGYGYTF. The chain carries TRBV28 and TRBJ1-2; weak D call: TRBD1 (6 bases). This CDR3 is built from 13 residues. V was cut by 5 bases and J by 4 bases, with 11 bases left in between. Germline loops: CDR1 MDHEN, CDR2 SYDVKM.

Here the CDR3 DNA reads TGTGCCACCGCCGGGACTACCTCCTCCTACGAGCAGTACTTC. Its protein product is CATAGTTSSYEQYF. V and J are TRBV28 and TRBJ2-7, with 7 nucleotides matching TRBD2. Germline assignment: CDR1 MDHEN and CDR2 SYDVKM. V dropped 10 bases and J dropped 0; count of bases not matched to a gene: 9. This CDR3 comprises 14 residues.

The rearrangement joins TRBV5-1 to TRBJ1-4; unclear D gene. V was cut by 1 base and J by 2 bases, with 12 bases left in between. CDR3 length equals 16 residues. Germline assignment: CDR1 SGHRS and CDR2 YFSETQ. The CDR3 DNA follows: TGCGCCAGCAGCTTGTCTCCGACGGCGACTAATGAAAAACTGTTTTTT. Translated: CASSLSPTATNEKLFF.

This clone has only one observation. CDR3 in DNA: TGTGCCAGCAGTGAAGCGCTCGGGGTCTCTGGAAACACCATATATTTT. Amino acids: CASSEALGVSGNTIYF. V is TRBV2 and J is TRBJ1-3; D unresolved. The ends were cut back, 0 bases at V and 0 bases at J, with 9 bases in the middle. The germline V gene has CDR1 SNHLY and CDR2 FYNNEI. This CDR3 spans 16 amino acids.

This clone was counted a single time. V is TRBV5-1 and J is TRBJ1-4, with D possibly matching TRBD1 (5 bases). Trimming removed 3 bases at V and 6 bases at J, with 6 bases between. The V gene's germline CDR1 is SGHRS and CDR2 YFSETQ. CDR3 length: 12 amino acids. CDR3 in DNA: TGCGCCAGCAGCTCAGGGTATGAAAAACTGTTTTTT. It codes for CASSSGYEKLFF.

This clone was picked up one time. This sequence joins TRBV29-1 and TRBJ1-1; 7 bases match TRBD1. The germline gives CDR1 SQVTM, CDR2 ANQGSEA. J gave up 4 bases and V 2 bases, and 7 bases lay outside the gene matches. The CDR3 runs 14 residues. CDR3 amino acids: CSVETGVLSTEAFF. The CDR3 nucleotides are TGCAGCGTTGAAACAGGGGTTCTTTCCACTGAAGCTTTCTTT.

The CDR3 sequence: CASRSGTSGRESAKNPSYEQYF. CDR3 DNA sequence: TGTGCCAGCAGATCCGGGACTAGCGGGAGGGAGTCCGCAAAAAACCCCTCCTACGAGCAGTACTTC. V gene TRBV21-1 combines with J gene TRBJ2-7; the tabulated D call, TRBD2, remains unverified against the DNA. TRBV21-1 constitutes a pseudogene. CDR3 size: 22 residues.

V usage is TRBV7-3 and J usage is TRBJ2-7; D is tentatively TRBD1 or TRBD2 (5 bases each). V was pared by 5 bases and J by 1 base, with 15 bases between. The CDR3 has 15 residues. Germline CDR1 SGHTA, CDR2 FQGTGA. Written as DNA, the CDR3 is TGTGCCAGCAGCCCCTCCGGGACGGAGTCCTACGAGCAGTACTTC. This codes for CASSPSGTESYEQYF.

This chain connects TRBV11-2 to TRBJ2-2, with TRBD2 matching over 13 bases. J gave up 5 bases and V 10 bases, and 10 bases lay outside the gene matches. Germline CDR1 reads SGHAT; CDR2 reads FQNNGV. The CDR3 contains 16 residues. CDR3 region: CATMKRTSGRTGELFF. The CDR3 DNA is TGTGCCACCATGAAGAGGACTAGCGGGAGAACCGGGGAGCTGTTTTTT.

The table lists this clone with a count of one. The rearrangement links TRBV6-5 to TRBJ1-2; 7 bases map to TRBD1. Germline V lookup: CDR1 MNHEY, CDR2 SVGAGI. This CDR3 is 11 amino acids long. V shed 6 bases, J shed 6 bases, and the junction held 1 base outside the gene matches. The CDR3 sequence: CASSDRDGYTF. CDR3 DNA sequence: TGTGCCAGCAGCGACAGGGATGGCTACACCTTC.

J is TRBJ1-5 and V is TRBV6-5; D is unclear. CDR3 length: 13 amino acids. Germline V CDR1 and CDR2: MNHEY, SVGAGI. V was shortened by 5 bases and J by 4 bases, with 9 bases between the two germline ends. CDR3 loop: CASSTMWNQPQHF. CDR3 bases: TGTGCCAGCAGTACGATGTGGAATCAGCCCCAGCATTTT.